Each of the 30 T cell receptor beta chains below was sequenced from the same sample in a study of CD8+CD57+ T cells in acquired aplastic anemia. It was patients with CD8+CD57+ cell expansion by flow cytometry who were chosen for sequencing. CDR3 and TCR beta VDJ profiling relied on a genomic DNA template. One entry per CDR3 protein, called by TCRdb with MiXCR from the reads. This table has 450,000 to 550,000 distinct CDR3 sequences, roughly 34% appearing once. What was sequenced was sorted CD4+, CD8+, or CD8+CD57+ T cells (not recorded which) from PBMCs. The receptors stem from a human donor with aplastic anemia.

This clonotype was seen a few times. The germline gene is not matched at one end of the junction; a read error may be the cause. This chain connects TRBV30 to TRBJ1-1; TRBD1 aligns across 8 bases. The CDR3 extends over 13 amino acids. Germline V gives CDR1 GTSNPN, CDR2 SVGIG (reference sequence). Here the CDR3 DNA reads TGTGCCCGGAGAGACAATGGACAGGGCGAAGCTTTCTTT. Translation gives CARRDNGQGEAFF.

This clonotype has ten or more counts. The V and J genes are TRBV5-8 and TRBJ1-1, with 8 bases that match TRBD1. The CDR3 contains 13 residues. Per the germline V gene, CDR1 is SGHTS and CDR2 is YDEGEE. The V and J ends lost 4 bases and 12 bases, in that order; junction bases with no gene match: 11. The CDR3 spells CASSPTGQGRSFF. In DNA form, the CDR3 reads TGTGCCAGCAGCCCTACCGGACAGGGACGATCTTTCTTT.

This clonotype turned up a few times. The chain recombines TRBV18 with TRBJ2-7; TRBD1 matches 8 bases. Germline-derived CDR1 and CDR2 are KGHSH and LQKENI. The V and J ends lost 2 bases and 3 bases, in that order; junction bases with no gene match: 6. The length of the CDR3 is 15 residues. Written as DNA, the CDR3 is TGTGCCAGCTCACCAATGCAGGGGGCGGGCTACGAGCAGTACTTC. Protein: CASSPMQGAGYEQYF.

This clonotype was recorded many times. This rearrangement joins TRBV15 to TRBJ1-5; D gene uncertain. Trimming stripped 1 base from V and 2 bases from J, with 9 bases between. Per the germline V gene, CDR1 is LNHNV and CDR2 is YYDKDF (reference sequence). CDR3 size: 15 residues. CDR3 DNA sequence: TGTGCCACCAGCAGAGGAGATGTGGGCAATCAGCCCCAGCATTTT. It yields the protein CATSRGDVGNQPQHF. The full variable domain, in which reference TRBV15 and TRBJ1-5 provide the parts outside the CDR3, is DAMVIQNPRYQVTQFGKPVTLSCSQTLNHNVMYWYQQKSSQAPKLLFHYYDKDFNNEADTPDNFQSRRPNTSFCFLDIRSPGLGDTAMYLCATSRGDVGNQPQHFGDGTRLSIL.

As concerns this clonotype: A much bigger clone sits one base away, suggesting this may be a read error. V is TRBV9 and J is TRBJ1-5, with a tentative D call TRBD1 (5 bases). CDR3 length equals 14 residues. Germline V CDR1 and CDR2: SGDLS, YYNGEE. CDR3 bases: TGTCCCAGCAGCGTAGGGTCCGGGGGTCAGCCCCAGCATTTT. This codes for CPSSVGSGGQPQHF.

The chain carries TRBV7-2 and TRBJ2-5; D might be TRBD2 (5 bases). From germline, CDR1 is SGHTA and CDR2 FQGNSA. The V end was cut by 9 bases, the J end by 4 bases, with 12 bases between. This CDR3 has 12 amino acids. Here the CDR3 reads CASIPGIETQYF. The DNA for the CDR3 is TGTGCCAGTATCCCGGGAATAGAGACCCAGTACTTC.

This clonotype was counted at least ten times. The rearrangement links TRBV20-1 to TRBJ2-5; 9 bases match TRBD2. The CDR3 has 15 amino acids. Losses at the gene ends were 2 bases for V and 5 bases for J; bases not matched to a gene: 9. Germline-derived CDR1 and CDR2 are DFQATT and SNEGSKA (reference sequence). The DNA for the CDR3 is TGCAGTGCTAGACGCCCGAGGACTAGCGTGGAGACCCAGTACTTC. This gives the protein CSARRPRTSVETQYF.

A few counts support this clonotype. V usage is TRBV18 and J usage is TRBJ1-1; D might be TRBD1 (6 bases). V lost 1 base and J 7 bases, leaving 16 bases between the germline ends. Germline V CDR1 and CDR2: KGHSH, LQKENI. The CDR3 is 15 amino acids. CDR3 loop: CASSPLSGGYDEAFF. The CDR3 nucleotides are TGTGCCAGCTCACCACTGTCGGGGGGCTACGATGAAGCTTTCTTT.

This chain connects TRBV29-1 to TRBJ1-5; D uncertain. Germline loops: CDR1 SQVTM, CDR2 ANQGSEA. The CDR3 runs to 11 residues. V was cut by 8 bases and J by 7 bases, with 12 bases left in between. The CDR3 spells CSLAFDQPQHF. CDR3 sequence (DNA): TGCAGCTTGGCGTTCGACCAGCCCCAGCATTTT.

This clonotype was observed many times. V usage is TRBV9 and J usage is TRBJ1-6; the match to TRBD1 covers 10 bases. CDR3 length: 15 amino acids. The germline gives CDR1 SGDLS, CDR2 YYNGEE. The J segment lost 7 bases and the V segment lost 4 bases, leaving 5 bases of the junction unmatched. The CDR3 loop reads CASSLEGQGNSPLHF. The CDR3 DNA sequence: TGTGCCAGCAGCTTAGAGGGACAGGGGAATTCACCCCTCCACTTT.

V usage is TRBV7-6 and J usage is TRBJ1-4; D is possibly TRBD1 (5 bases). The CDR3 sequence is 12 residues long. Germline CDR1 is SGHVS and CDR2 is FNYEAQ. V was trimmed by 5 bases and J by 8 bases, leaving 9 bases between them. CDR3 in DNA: TGTGCCAGCAGCACATGGGGGGAAAAACTGTTTTTT. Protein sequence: CASSTWGEKLFF. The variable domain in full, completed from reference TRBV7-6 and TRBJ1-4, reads GAGVSQSPRYKVTKRGQDVALRCDPISGHVSLYWYRQALGQGPEFLTYFNYEAQQDKSGLPNDRFSAERPEGSISTLTIQRTEQRDSAMYRCASSTWGEKLFFGSGTQLSVL.

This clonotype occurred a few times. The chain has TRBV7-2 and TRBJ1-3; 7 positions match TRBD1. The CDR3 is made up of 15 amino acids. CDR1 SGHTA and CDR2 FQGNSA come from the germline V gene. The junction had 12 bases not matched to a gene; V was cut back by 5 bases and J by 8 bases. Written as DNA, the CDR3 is TGTGCCAGCAGCCCAAGAACAGGGGCCCTACACACCATATATTTT. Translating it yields CASSPRTGALHTIYF.

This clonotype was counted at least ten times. The CDR3 sequence is CAISDHSSGNTIYF. CDR3 sequence (DNA): TGTGCCATCAGTGACCATAGCTCTGGAAACACCATATATTTT. The V and J genes are TRBV10-3 and TRBJ1-3; D not certain. This CDR3 spans 14 amino acids. The V and J ends lost 3 bases and 0 bases respectively, with 6 bases between them. Germline V gene data show CDR1 as ENHRY and CDR2 as SYGVKD.

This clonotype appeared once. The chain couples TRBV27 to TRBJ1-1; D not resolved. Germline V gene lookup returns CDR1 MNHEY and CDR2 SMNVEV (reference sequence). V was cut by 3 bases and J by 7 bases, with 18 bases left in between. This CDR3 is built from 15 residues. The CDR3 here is CASSFSPVSVGEAFF. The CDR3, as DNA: TGTGCCAGCAGTTTCAGCCCCGTTTCGGTAGGTGAAGCTTTCTTT.

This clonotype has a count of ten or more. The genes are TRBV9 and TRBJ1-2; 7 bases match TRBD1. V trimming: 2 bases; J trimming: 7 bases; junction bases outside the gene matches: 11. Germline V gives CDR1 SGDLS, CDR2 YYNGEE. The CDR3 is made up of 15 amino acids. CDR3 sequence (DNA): TGTGCCAGCAGCGTGGGAGTTTCGACAGGGTCTGGCTACACCTTC. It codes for CASSVGVSTGSGYTF.

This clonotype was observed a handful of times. The CDR3: CASSEDRAETQYF. As DNA, the CDR3 is TGCGCCAGCAGCGAGGACAGGGCAGAGACCCAGTACTTC. The chain couples TRBV5-1 to TRBJ2-5; 8 positions match TRBD1. With 4 bases clipped from V and 4 bases from J, the junction kept 3 bases outside the gene matches. The V gene's germline CDR1 is SGHRS and CDR2 YFSETQ. The CDR3 runs 13 residues.

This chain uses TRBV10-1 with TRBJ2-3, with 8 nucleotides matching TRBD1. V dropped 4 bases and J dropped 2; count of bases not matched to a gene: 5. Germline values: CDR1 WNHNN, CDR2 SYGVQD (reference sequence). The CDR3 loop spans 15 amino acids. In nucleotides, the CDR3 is TGCGCCAGCAGTGGGACAGGGCGTCCCACAGATACGCAGTATTTT. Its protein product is CASSGTGRPTDTQYF.

The CDR3 loop reads CATSRDLREGEKLFF. DNA for the CDR3: TGTGCCACCAGCAGAGATCTCCGGGAGGGAGAAAAACTGTTTTTT. J is TRBJ1-4 and V is TRBV15, with D unresolved. Germline V gene lookup returns CDR1 LNHNV and CDR2 YYDKDF (reference sequence). Trimming removed 0 bases from V and 8 bases from J, with 13 bases in between. The CDR3 length is 15 residues.

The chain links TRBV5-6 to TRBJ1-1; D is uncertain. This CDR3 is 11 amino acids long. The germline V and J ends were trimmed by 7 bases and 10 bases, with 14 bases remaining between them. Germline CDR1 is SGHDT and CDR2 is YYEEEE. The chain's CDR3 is CASAGPGGAFF. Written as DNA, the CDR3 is TGTGCCAGCGCTGGACCGGGAGGAGCTTTCTTT.

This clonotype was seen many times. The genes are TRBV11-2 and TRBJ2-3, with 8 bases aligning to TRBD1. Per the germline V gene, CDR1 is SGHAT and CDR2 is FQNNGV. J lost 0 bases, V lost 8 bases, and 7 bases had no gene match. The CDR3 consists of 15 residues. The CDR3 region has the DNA TGTGCCAGCCGGACAGGGAGGACTAGCACAGATACGCAGTATTTT. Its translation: CASRTGRTSTDTQYF.

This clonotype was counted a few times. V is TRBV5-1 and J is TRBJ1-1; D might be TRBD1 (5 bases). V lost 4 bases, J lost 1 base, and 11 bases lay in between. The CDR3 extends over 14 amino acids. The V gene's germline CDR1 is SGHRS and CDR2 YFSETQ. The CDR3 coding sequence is TGCGCCAGCAGCCAACAGGTAGAGAACACTGAAGCTTTCTTT. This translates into CASSQQVENTEAFF.

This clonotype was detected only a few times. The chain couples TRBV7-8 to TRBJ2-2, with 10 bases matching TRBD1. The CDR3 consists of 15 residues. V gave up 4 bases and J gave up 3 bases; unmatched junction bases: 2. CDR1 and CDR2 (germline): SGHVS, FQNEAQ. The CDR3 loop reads CASSSDRGDTGELFF. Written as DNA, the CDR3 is TGTGCCAGCAGCTCGGACAGGGGGGACACCGGGGAGCTGTTTTTT. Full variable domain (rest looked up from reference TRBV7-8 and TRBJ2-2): GAGVSQSPRYKVAKRGQDVALRCDPISGHVSLFWYQQALGQGPEFLTYFQNEAQLDKSGLPSDRFFAERPEGSVSTLKIQRTQQEDSAVYLCASSSDRGDTGELFFGEGSRLTVL.

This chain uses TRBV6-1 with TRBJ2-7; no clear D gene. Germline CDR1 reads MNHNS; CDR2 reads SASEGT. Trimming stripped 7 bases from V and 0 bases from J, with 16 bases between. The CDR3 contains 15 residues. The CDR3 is CASTPRERDSYEQYF. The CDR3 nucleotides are TGTGCCAGCACCCCCCGTGAAAGGGACTCCTACGAGCAGTACTTC.

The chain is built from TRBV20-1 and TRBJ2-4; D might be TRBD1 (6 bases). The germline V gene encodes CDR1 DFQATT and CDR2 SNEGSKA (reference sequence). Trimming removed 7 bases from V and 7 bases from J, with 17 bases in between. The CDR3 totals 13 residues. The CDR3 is CSGLKQGWNIQYF. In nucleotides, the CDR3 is TGCAGTGGCCTTAAACAGGGTTGGAACATTCAGTACTTC.

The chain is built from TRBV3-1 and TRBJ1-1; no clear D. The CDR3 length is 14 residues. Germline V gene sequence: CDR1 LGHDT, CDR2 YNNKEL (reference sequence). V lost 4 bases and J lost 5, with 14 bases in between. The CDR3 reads CASSRWNLGTEAFF. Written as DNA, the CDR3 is TGTGCCAGCAGCCGATGGAACCTCGGGACTGAAGCTTTCTTT.

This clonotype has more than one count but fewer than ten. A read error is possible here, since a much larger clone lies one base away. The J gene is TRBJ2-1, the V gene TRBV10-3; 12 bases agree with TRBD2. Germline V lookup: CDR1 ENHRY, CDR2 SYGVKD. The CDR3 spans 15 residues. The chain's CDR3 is CAISEMGTSGREQLF. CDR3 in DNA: TGTGCCATCAGTGAGATGGGGACTAGCGGGCGAGAGCAGCTCTTC.

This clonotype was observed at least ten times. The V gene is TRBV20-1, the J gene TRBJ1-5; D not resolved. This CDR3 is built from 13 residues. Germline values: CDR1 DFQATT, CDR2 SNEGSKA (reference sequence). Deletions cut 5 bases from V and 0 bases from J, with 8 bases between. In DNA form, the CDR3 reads TGCAGTGCTTCGACAAGTAGCAATCAGCCCCAGCATTTT. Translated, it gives CSASTSSNQPQHF.

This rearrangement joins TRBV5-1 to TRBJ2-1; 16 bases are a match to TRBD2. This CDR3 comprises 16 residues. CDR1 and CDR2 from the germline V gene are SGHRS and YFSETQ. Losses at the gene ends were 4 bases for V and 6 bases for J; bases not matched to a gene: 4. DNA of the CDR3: TGCGCCAGCAGCCCGGGACTAGCGGGAGGGCCCAATGAGCAGTTCTTC. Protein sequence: CASSPGLAGGPNEQFF.

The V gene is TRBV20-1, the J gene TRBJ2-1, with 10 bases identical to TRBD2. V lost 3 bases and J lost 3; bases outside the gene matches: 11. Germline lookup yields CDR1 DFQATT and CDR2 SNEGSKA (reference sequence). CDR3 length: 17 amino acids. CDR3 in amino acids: CSASRNLVAGGYNEQFF. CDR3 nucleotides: TGCAGTGCTAGCAGGAATTTGGTAGCGGGGGGCTACAATGAGCAGTTCTTC.

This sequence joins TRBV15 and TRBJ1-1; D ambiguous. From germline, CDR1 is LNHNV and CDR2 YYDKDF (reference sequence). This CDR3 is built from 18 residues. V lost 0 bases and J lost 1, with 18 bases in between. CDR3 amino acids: CATSREQREGLWNTEAFF. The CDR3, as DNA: TGTGCCACCAGCAGAGAACAGCGGGAGGGCCTATGGAACACTGAAGCTTTCTTT.